This passage covers 18 T cell receptor beta chains from one sample sequenced in a study of Graves' ophthalmopathy and Graves' hyperthyroidism. Amplification of TCR beta CDR3 regions used RNA transcripts. Second-round multiplex PCR followed a first-round RT-PCR using HTBI primers. Each CDR3 protein gets one entry after TCRdb re-called the multiplex PCR reads with MiXCR. The sample includes just over 600,000 distinct CDR3 sequences, 22% of them seen just once. Sequenced material: peripheral blood. Receptors were obtained from a woman aged 18-30 years with stable Graves' hyperthyroidism. Some clones in this sample may be carry-over from other donors' samples.

Comment on this clonotype: Sequence at one end of the junction differs from germline and may be a read error. The rearrangement uses TRBV15 and TRBJ1-2; D gene unclear. The CDR3 covers 13 residues. The germline V gene encodes CDR1 LNHNV and CDR2 YYDKDF (reference sequence). The CDR3 reads CATSRVGLYGYTF. The CDR3, as DNA: TGTGCCACCAGCAGAGTAGGCCTCTATGGTTACACCTTC.

This clonotype was detected many times. One end of the junction is discordant with germline, which a read error may explain. V and J are TRBV11-2 and TRBJ2-4; unclear D gene. The CDR3 contains 17 residues. The germline CDR1 and CDR2 sequences are SGHAT and FQNNGV. This chain's CDR3 is CASSADTTVVAKNIKYF. Here the CDR3 DNA reads TGTGCCAGCAGCGCAGACACAACCGTGGTAGCCAAAAACATTAAGTACTTC.

This clonotype was picked up many times. V and J are TRBV2 and TRBJ1-6, with a tentative D call TRBD1 (5 bases). CDR3 length equals 16 residues. Trimming pared 0 bases from V and 5 bases from J, leaving 11 bases between. Per the germline V gene, CDR1 is SNHLY and CDR2 is FYNNEI. The CDR3 protein is CASSEARGDDNSPLHF. The CDR3 DNA reads TGTGCCAGCAGTGAAGCGCGAGGGGACGATAATTCACCCCTCCACTTT.

The sample holds a few counts of this clonotype. The chain carries TRBV5-1 and TRBJ1-1; D unresolved. Trimming pared 0 bases from V and 2 bases from J, leaving 11 bases between. There are 15 residues in the CDR3. Germline CDR1 and CDR2: SGHRS and YFSETQ. CDR3 nucleotide sequence: TGCGCCAGCAGCTTGGGGAGCAGGTTAAACACTGAAGCTTTCTTT. Its translation: CASSLGSRLNTEAFF.

The gene calls are TRBV9 and TRBJ2-7; TRBD1 matches at 9 bases. V lost 3 bases and J lost 0; bases outside the gene matches: 7. CDR3 length: 16 amino acids. The germline CDR1 and CDR2 sequences are SGDLS and YYNGEE. The CDR3: CASSGEDRGISYEQYF. The CDR3 coding sequence is TGTGCCAGCAGCGGGGAAGACAGGGGGATCTCCTACGAGCAGTACTTC.

This clonotype was picked up many times. The rearrangement joins TRBV2 to TRBJ2-5; 8 bases fit TRBD2. Trimming took 7 bases from V and 4 from J; bases not matched to a gene: 11. The CDR3 covers 15 residues. The germline V gene has CDR1 SNHLY and CDR2 FYNNEI. CDR3: CASNAGTRGGETQYF. As DNA, the CDR3 is TGTGCCAGCAACGCCGGGACTAGGGGAGGAGAGACCCAGTACTTC.

This clonotype was seen ten or more times. CDR3 sequence reads: CSASWTGKDQPQHF. The CDR3 DNA follows: TGCAGTGCCTCCTGGACAGGGAAGGATCAGCCCCAGCATTTT. The J gene is TRBJ1-5, the V gene TRBV20-1, with 8 bases aligning to TRBD1. The V gene end was trimmed by 6 bases and the J gene end by 5 bases; junction bases not matched to a gene: 9. CDR1 and CDR2 (germline): DFQATT, SNEGSKA (reference sequence). The CDR3 covers 14 residues.

In its sample, this clonotype was seen many times. J is TRBJ2-7 and V is TRBV20-1, with TRBD2 identical over 12 bases. Germline CDR1 reads DFQATT; CDR2 reads SNEGSKA (reference sequence). This CDR3 spans 15 amino acids. The trim removed 1 base at V and 7 bases at J, leaving 8 bases unmatched. The CDR3 region has the DNA TGCAGTGCTAGAGGGCTAGCGGGGGGGCAAGATGAGCAGTACTTC. The encoded protein is CSARGLAGGQDEQYF.

There are many counts of this clonotype. The rearrangement uses TRBV13 and TRBJ1-2; tentatively, D is TRBD1 (6 bases). Germline-derived CDR1 and CDR2 are PRHDT and FYEKMQ (reference sequence). This CDR3 is 15 amino acids long. With 4 bases removed from V and 6 bases from J, the gap between germline ends came to 18 bases. The CDR3 is CASSSTQGFMDGYTF. CDR3 in DNA: TGTGCCAGCAGCTCTACACAGGGTTTTATGGATGGCTACACCTTC.

This clonotype has a handful of counts. The gene calls are TRBV12-3 or TRBV12-4 and TRBJ1-2; D uncertain. V lost 1 base and J 4 bases, leaving 7 bases between the germline ends. The CDR3 is 13 amino acids. CDR3 bases: TGTGCCAGCAGTTTAGAACCAGCCTATGGCTACACCTTC. Amino acid sequence: CASSLEPAYGYTF.

The V gene is TRBV30, the J gene TRBJ1-1; D is possibly TRBD1 (5 bases). The ends were cut back, 4 bases at V and 4 bases at J, with 16 bases in the middle. The CDR3 loop spans 14 amino acids. Germline V gives CDR1 GTSNPN, CDR2 SVGIG (reference sequence). The CDR3 nucleotides are TGTGCCTGGACCCTCCAGAGGGGAGTCACTGAAGCTTTCTTT. It encodes CAWTLQRGVTEAFF.

This clonotype was seen at least ten times. The V gene is TRBV27, the J gene TRBJ2-2, with TRBD1 matching 7 bases. Germline-derived CDR1 and CDR2 are MNHEY and SMNVEV (reference sequence). J gave up 4 bases and V 6 bases, and 5 bases lay outside the gene matches. This CDR3 spans 14 amino acids. The chain's CDR3 is CASRATGRTGELFF. The CDR3, as DNA: TGTGCCAGCAGGGCGACAGGGCGCACCGGGGAGCTGTTTTTT.

This clonotype was counted once. J is TRBJ1-5 and V is TRBV6-1, with D possibly matching TRBD1 (6 bases). Trimming pared 1 base from V and 6 bases from J, leaving 10 bases between. The CDR3 sequence is 14 residues long. Germline V gene sequence: CDR1 MNHNS, CDR2 SASEGT. The chain's CDR3 is CASSEGAGAQPQHF. CDR3 nucleotide sequence: TGTGCCAGCAGTGAAGGTGCAGGGGCTCAGCCCCAGCATTTT.

The rearrangement uses TRBV19 and TRBJ1-6, with D perhaps matching TRBD1 (5 bases). Trimming cost V 5 bases and J 7 bases, with 9 bases left between them. The CDR3 contains 13 residues. Germline V CDR1 and CDR2: LNHDA, SQIVND (reference sequence). The CDR3: CASSPRQNSPLHF. For the CDR3, the DNA is TGTGCCAGTAGTCCCAGACAGAATTCACCCCTCCACTTT.

The V and J genes are TRBV6-2 or TRBV6-3 and TRBJ1-1; 9 bases agree with TRBD1. Germline loops: CDR1 MNHEY, CDR2 SVGEGT. The CDR3 is 18 amino acids. J gave up 3 bases and V 10 bases, and 21 bases lay outside the gene matches. Written as DNA, the CDR3 is TGTGCCACCAGAAGACCCTATTCGGGACAGGGTAGTTACACTGAAGCTTTCTTT. It encodes CATRRPYSGQGSYTEAFF.

This chain's CDR3 is CATSRALSEGAQYF. DNA of the CDR3: TGTGCCACCAGCAGAGCCCTTAGCGAGGGGGCCCAGTACTTC. J is TRBJ2-5 and V is TRBV15; D may be TRBD1 (6 bases). V was pared by 1 base and J by 9 bases, with 15 bases between. Per the germline V gene, CDR1 is LNHNV and CDR2 is YYDKDF (reference sequence). This CDR3 region has 14 residues. The entire variable domain, with the rest obtained from reference TRBV15 and TRBJ2-5, is as follows: DAMVIQNPRYQVTQFGKPVTLSCSQTLNHNVMYWYQQKSSQAPKLLFHYYDKDFNNEADTPDNFQSRRPNTSFCFLDIRSPGLGDTAMYLCATSRALSEGAQYFGPGTRLLVL.

This clonotype was picked up many times. The chain carries TRBV6-2 or TRBV6-3 and TRBJ2-7; D is uncertain. Germline V CDR1 and CDR2: MNHEY, SVGEGT. CDR3 length: 15 residues. Deletions cut 0 bases from V and 0 bases from J, with 9 bases between. CDR3 coding DNA: TGTGCCAGCAGTTACTCGGTAGCAAGCTCCTACGAGCAGTACTTC. Residues: CASSYSVASSYEQYF.

The CDR3 nucleotides are TGTGCCAGCAGTGAGCTAGCGGGAGAAGGTTCCTACGAGCAGTACTTC. This sequence encodes CASSELAGEGSYEQYF. This rearrangement joins TRBV2 to TRBJ2-7, with TRBD2 matching 10 bases. CDR3 length: 16 residues. V was clipped by 3 bases and J by 1 base; unmatched bases: 6. The germline V gene has CDR1 SNHLY and CDR2 FYNNEI.